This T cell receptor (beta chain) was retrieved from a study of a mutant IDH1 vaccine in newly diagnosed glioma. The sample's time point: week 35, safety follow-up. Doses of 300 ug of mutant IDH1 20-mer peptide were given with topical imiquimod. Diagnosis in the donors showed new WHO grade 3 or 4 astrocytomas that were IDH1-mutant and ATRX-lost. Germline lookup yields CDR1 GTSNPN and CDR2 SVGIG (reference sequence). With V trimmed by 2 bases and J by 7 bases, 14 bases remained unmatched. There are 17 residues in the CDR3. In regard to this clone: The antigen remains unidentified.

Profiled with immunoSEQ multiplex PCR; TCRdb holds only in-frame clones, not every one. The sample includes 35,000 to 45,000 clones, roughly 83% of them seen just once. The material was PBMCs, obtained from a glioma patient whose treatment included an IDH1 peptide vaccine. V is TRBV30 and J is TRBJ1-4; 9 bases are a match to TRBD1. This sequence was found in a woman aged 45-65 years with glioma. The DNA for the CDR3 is TGTGCCTGGAGTCGAGGGGAGGGGACAGGGAAGGGTGAAAAACTGTTTTTT. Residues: CAWSRGEGTGKGEKLFF. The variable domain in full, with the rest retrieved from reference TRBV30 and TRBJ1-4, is SQTIHQWPATLVQPVGSPLSLECTVEGTSNPNLYWYRQAAGRGLQLLFYSVGIGQISSEVPQNLSASRPQDRQFILSSKKLLLSDSGFYLCAWSRGEGTGKGEKLFFGSGTQLSVL.